The rows below give T cell receptor beta chains drawn from one sample of a study of T-cell memory formation after mild COVID-19. TCRdb passed the 5' RACE reads through MiXCR, listing each CDR3 protein once. The table lists more than 400,000 distinct CDR3 sequences, about 20% of them singletons. Source material: PBMCs or a T cell subset sorted from them (not recorded which). All receptors come from an adult woman who had mild COVID-19 (a few samples of this study predate the infection). Cell type and time point are not known. The CDR3 runs from the conserved cysteine through the conserved F or W.

>TRBV5-1
CASSMGHGGLSSGANVLTF
>TRBV3-1
CASSQDWLAGVKSTDTQYF
>TRBV9
CASSAVYGETQYF
>TRBV12-3/TRBV12-4
CASSPGQGVNTEAFF
>TRBV29-1
CSVVRDGYEQYF
>TRBV6-1
CASDPGASDTQYF
>TRBV5-1
CASTGGQGGEETQYF
>TRBV30
CAWDVGTDTQYF
>TRBV13
CASSSGPRVIGYNEQFF
>TRBV7-9
CASSLDGENTEAFF
>TRBV7-3
CASSNGPNTEAFF
>TRBV2
CASSGRTTYTDTQYF
>TRBV19
CASSIATSLLHSYEQYF
>TRBV7-2
CASSLPDWVGDNEQYF
>TRBV7-6
CASSFSPGQSMNTEAFF
>TRBV29-1
CSVGGGTSISDTQYF
>TRBV30
CAFPGTDTQYF
>TRBV24-1
CATSDLRVYTF
>TRBV14
CASSRNQLAGGETQYF
>TRBV20-1
CSARDAPRGADTQYF